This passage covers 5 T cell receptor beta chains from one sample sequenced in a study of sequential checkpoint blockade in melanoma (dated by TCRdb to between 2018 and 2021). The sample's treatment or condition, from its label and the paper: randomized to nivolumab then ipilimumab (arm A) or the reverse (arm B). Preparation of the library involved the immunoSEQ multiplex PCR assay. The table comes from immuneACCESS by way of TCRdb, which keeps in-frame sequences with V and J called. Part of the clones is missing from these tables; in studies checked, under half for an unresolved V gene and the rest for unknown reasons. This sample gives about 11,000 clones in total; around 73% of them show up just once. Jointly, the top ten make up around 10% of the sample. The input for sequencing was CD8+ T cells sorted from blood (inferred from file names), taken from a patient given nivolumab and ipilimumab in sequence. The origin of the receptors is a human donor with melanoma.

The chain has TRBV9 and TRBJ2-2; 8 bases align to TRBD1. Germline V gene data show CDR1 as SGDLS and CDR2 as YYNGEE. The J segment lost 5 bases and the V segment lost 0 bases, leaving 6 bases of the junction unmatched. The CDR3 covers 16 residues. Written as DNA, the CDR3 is TGTGCCAGCAGCGTAGCAGGGACAGGTACTACCGGGGAGCTGTTTTTT. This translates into CASSVAGTGTTGELFF.

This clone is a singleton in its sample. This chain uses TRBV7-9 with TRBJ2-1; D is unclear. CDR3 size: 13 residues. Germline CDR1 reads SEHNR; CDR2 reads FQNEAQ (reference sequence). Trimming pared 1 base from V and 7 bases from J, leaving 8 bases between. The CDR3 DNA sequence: TGTGCCAGCAGCTTAGGTCCGCGGAATGAGCAGTTCTTC. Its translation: CASSLGPRNEQFF.

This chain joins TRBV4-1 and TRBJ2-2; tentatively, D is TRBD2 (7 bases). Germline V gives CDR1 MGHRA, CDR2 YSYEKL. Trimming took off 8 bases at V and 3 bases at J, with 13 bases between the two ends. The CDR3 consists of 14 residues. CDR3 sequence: CASGAGAYTGELFF. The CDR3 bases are TGCGCCAGCGGGGCGGGGGCTTACACCGGGGAGCTGTTTTTT.

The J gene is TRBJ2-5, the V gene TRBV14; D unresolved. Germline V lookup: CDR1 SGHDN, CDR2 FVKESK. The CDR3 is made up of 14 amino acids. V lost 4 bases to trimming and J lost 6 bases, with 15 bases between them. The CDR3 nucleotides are TGTGCCAGCAGCCCTTTTAGCAGCACTCAGACCCAGTACTTC. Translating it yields CASSPFSSTQTQYF.

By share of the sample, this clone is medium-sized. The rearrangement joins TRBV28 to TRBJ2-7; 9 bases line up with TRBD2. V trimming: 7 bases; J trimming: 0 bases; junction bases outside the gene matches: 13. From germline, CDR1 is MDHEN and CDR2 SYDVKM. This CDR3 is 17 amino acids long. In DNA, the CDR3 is TGTGCCAGCATTTCCCGGTTGAGGACTAGCGTCTCCTACGAGCAGTACTTC. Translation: CASISRLRTSVSYEQYF.